This entry lists 20 T cell receptor beta chains sequenced from one sample in a study of blood T cell repertoires in COVID-19. The data were produced by immunoSEQ multiplex PCR, yet TCRdb's version contains in-frame clones alone and is incomplete. The sample contains approximately 240,000 clones, approximately 79% of which appear only once. The material sequenced was peripheral blood. The receptors shown here come from a woman aged 40 to 50 with active or convalescent COVID-19.

The chain uses TRBV7-3 and TRBJ2-1, with D unclear. V was clipped by 1 base and J by 5 bases, with 9 bases between them. Germline-derived CDR1 and CDR2 are SGHTA and FQGTGA. The CDR3 length is 14 residues. The CDR3: CASSLIPTDNEQFF. DNA for the CDR3: TGTGCCAGCAGCTTAATTCCTACAGACAATGAGCAGTTCTTC.

The chain recombines TRBV7-2 with TRBJ1-1; D unresolved. Trimming removed 2 bases at V and 1 base at J, with 17 bases between. CDR1 and CDR2 from the germline V gene are SGHTA and FQGNSA. CDR3 length: 17 amino acids. The CDR3 sequence is CASSLRFHRGANTEAFF. CDR3 bases: TGTGCCAGCAGCTTACGGTTTCATCGGGGAGCGAACACTGAAGCTTTCTTT.

The chain joins TRBV5-1 to TRBJ1-1; 11 nucleotides agree with TRBD1. V shed 4 bases, J shed 2 bases, and the junction held 7 bases outside the gene matches. This CDR3 has 16 residues. Germline values: CDR1 SGHRS, CDR2 YFSETQ. CDR3 in DNA: TGCGCCAGCAGCGGCGGACAGGGGGCAAGAAACACTGAAGCTTTCTTT. Its translation: CASSGGQGARNTEAFF.

The chain employs TRBV6-1 and TRBJ1-1, with 12 bases aligning to TRBD1. Germline V gene sequence: CDR1 MNHNS, CDR2 SASEGT. The V gene end was trimmed by 3 bases and the J gene end by 5 bases; junction bases not matched to a gene: 7. This CDR3 has 16 residues. The CDR3 DNA sequence: TGTGCCAGCAGTGACTGGGACAGGGGGCGAGGAACTGAAGCTTTCTTT. Protein product: CASSDWDRGRGTEAFF.

The chain recombines TRBV18 with TRBJ2-7; 7 positions agree with TRBD1. The CDR3 totals 14 residues. V was clipped by 3 bases and J by 0 bases; unmatched bases: 2. Looked up from germline, CDR1 is KGHSH and CDR2 is LQKENI. CDR3 in amino acids: CASSPRDSSYEQYF. In DNA form, the CDR3 reads TGTGCCAGCTCACCCCGGGACAGCTCCTACGAGCAGTACTTC.

This sequence joins TRBV10-3 and TRBJ2-5, with a possible D match to TRBD1 (5 bases). The CDR3 has 14 residues. Germline loops: CDR1 ENHRY, CDR2 SYGVKD. The V gene lost 0 bases and the J gene lost 4 bases, with 9 bases spanning the gap. CDR3 sequence (DNA): TGTGCCATCAGTGAGTCCCAGGACATAGAGACCCAGTACTTC. Translating gives CAISESQDIETQYF.

The chain couples TRBV7-9 to TRBJ1-3; no firm D call. Germline lookup yields CDR1 SEHNR and CDR2 FQNEAQ (reference sequence). The CDR3 contains 16 residues. Trimming pared 3 bases from V and 1 base from J, leaving 13 bases between. CDR3 DNA: TGTGCCAGCAGCTTCACTACGGGGTATTCTGGAAACACCATATATTTT. Translated: CASSFTTGYSGNTIYF.

The rearrangement links TRBV30 to TRBJ2-7; 9 bases line up with TRBD1. V lost 2 bases and J lost 3; bases outside the gene matches: 2. This CDR3 has 13 amino acids. In germline, CDR1 is GTSNPN, CDR2 SVGIG (reference sequence). The CDR3 loop is CAWSLGQGYEQYF. CDR3 DNA: TGTGCCTGGAGTCTGGGACAGGGCTACGAGCAGTACTTC.

The rearrangement uses TRBV5-1 and TRBJ2-5; 8 bases fit TRBD2. Germline CDR1 and CDR2: SGHRS and YFSETQ. V lost 3 bases to trimming and J lost 4 bases; unmatched junction nucleotides: 5. The CDR3 loop spans 14 amino acids. In DNA, the CDR3 is TGCGCCAGCAGCTCACAGACTAGCGCAGAGACCCAGTACTTC. It encodes CASSSQTSAETQYF.

The chain is built from TRBV5-1 and TRBJ1-6; the match to TRBD1 covers 9 bases. V lost 4 bases and J lost 7; bases outside the gene matches: 6. The germline gives CDR1 SGHRS, CDR2 YFSETQ. CDR3 length: 15 residues. The chain's CDR3 is CASSGPDRGNSPLHF. The DNA of the CDR3 is TGCGCCAGCAGCGGACCCGACAGGGGGAATTCACCCCTCCACTTT. The full variable domain, with the rest looked up from reference TRBV5-1 and TRBJ1-6, is KAGVTQTPRYLIKTRGQQVTLSCSPISGHRSVSWYQQTPGQGLQFLFEYFSETQRNKGNFPGRFSGRQFSNSRSEMNVSTLELGDSALYLCASSGPDRGNSPLHFGNGTRLTVT.

This clone turned up a few times. J is TRBJ1-6 and V is TRBV9, with TRBD1 matching over 7 bases. V shed 4 bases, J shed 4 bases, and the junction held 5 bases outside the gene matches. This CDR3 has 15 amino acids. Germline values: CDR1 SGDLS, CDR2 YYNGEE. The CDR3 DNA reads TGTGCCAGCAGCCCTTCGGACAGGTATAATTCACCCCTCCACTTT. Its translation: CASSPSDRYNSPLHF.

The J gene is TRBJ2-5, the V gene TRBV7-6, with 7 bases lining up with TRBD2. This CDR3 has 15 residues. V lost 4 bases to trimming and J lost 4 bases; unmatched junction nucleotides: 9. Per the germline V gene, CDR1 is SGHVS and CDR2 is FNYEAQ. The CDR3 protein is CASSSGGGVGETQYF. CDR3 coding DNA: TGTGCCAGCAGCTCGGGAGGTGGGGTTGGAGAGACCCAGTACTTC.

The chain recombines TRBV2 with TRBJ1-6, with 8 bases identical to TRBD1. The CDR3 covers 13 residues. Germline V gene lookup returns CDR1 SNHLY and CDR2 FYNNEI. V shed 6 bases and J 6 bases; nucleotides not matched to a gene: 1. CDR3 sequence reads: CASSGQGNSPLHF. In DNA, the CDR3 is TGTGCCAGCAGCGGACAGGGTAATTCACCCCTCCACTTT.

This chain joins TRBV6-5 and TRBJ2-7; D is perhaps TRBD1 (5 bases). Germline V lookup: CDR1 MNHEY, CDR2 SVGAGI. Trimming shortened V by 6 bases and J by 0 bases, and 15 bases separated the two germline ends. This CDR3 has 15 residues. The CDR3 sequence is CASSRRQLSSYEQYF. The CDR3 DNA sequence: TGTGCCAGCAGCCGGAGACAGTTAAGCTCCTACGAGCAGTACTTC.

This clone has only a few counts. This chain joins TRBV10-3 and TRBJ1-5, with 10 bases lining up with TRBD1. The germline V gene has CDR1 ENHRY and CDR2 SYGVKD. Trimming cost V 5 bases and J 6 bases; bases outside gene matches: 4. The CDR3 is 14 amino acids. CDR3 bases: TGTGCCATCAGTACGGACAGGGGGACTCAGCCCCAGCATTTT. Amino acid sequence: CAISTDRGTQPQHF.

The chain links TRBV30 to TRBJ1-4, with D tentatively TRBD1 (6 bases). Trimming shortened V by 0 bases and J by 4 bases, and 12 bases separated the two germline ends. The CDR3 extends over 15 amino acids. Germline CDR1 and CDR2: GTSNPN and SVGIG (reference sequence). Here the CDR3 reads CAWSVRRGGNEKLFF. The CDR3 DNA follows: TGTGCCTGGAGTGTACGGAGAGGGGGTAATGAAAAACTGTTTTTT.

In this sample, this clone turned up once. This sequence joins TRBV28 and TRBJ1-1; 10 bases map to TRBD1. There are 15 residues in the CDR3. Germline V lookup: CDR1 MDHEN, CDR2 SYDVKM. V was clipped by 5 bases and J by 4 bases; unmatched bases: 7. CDR3 protein: CASSPWGTGVTEAFF. DNA for the CDR3: TGTGCCAGCAGTCCCTGGGGGACAGGGGTCACTGAAGCTTTCTTT.

The V gene is TRBV2, the J gene TRBJ1-1; no firm D call. With 6 bases removed from V and 6 bases from J, the gap between germline ends came to 5 bases. The CDR3 runs to 10 residues. Per the germline V gene, CDR1 is SNHLY and CDR2 is FYNNEI. The CDR3 is CASRAAEAFF. CDR3 sequence (DNA): TGTGCCAGCAGGGCCGCTGAAGCTTTCTTT.

This clone was found once. The gene calls are TRBV15 and TRBJ2-3, with 8 positions matching TRBD2. The V and J ends lost 0 bases and 0 bases, in that order; junction bases with no gene match: 2. This CDR3 contains 16 residues. In germline, CDR1 is LNHNV, CDR2 YYDKDF (reference sequence). The CDR3 is CATSRELAVSTDTQYF. The CDR3 DNA reads TGTGCCACCAGCAGAGAACTAGCGGTGAGCACAGATACGCAGTATTTT.

V usage is TRBV5-1 and J usage is TRBJ1-4; a possible D gene is TRBD1 (5 bases). The ends were cut back, 4 bases at V and 8 bases at J, with 15 bases in the middle. Germline CDR1 reads SGHRS; CDR2 reads YFSETQ. The CDR3 contains 14 residues. The DNA of the CDR3 is TGCGCCAGCAGCCCGATGGGGGGTAGGGAAAAACTGTTTTTT. Amino acids: CASSPMGGREKLFF.